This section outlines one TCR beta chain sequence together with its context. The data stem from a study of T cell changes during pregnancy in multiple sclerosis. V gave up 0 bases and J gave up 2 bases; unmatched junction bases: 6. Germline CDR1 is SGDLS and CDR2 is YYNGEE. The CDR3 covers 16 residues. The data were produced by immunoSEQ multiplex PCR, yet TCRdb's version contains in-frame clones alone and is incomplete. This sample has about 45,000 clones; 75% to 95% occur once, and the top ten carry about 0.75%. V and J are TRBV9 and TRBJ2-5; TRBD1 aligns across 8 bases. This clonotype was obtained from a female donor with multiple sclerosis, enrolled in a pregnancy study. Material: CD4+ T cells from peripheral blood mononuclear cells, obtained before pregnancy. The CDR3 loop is CASSVAAGGGQETQYF. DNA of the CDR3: TGTGCCAGCAGCGTAGCGGCAGGGGGCGGACAAGAGACCCAGTACTTC.